This T cell receptor (beta chain) was captured by sequencing in a study of vaccination and CD4 T cells after COVID-19 (dated by TCRdb to about 2022). General notes on the study: Convalescent patients had a positive SARS-CoV-2 result on nasal swab PCR, and of these patients, several had mild disease and one had severe disease. Post-COVID blood samples from convalescent patients were collected a median of around 100 days after diagnosis, with a range of roughly 35 to 170 days. Two doses of either the Pfizer-BioNTech BNT162b2 vaccine (n=8) or the Moderna mRNA-1273 vaccine (n=2) were administered to participants. Control cultures received a CEFX viral epitope pool as the positive control, an HIV-1 Nef peptide pool as the negative control, or no peptide. The convalescent cohort included six males and four females, with two Hispanic individuals, seven Caucasians, two Asians and one multiracial person. The cultures were stimulated with overlapping spike peptide pools from SARS-CoV-2 and from the common cold coronaviruses HCoV-NL63, HCoV-OC43 and HCoV-229E. The time from the second vaccine dose to post-vaccine blood sampling had a median of roughly 70 days and ranged from about 14 to 250 days. In roughly 10 COVID-19 convalescent patients and a few infection-naive healthy vaccine recipients, the spike-specific CD4+ TCR repertoire before mRNA vaccination was compared with the repertoire after mRNA vaccination.

The V end gives up 5 bases and the J end 3 bases, leaving 12 bases in the junction not matched to a gene. The CDR3 contains 16 residues, cysteine and phenylalanine counted. The CDR3 DNA has 48 bases and is translated from base 1. Per the germline V gene, SGHTA is the CDR1 and FQGNSA is the CDR2. Overall study results and their limits: An increase in the median number of SARS-CoV-2-reactive clonotypes from 20 to 25 after infection to some 40 after vaccination was observed, but the change was not found to be significant. Only a relatively small number of convalescent patients were included in the study, and early timepoints following natural infection were not analyzed. In convalescent patients, nearly all vaccine-specific clones (304 of 307) were found to be mono-reactive for SARS-CoV-2 spike rather than cross-reactive with common cold coronaviruses. In convalescent patients, a median 86.3% of post-vaccine SARS-CoV-2-reactive clones were detected only after vaccination, and vaccine-specific priming was suggested by this finding.

The treatment or condition label of this sample denotes: approximately nine-day PBMC culture with coronavirus spike peptide pools or control peptides (ViraFEST assay). To expand antigen-specific T cells with peptide pools and then pick out the expanded clonotypes through TCR sequencing, the study relied on the ViraFEST assay. The convalescent patients' positive SARS-CoV-2 PCR tests fell between March and December 2020, which was before the Alpha, Beta and Delta variants emerged in the United States. Each well held 2.2 million or so PBMCs cultured in IMDM containing approximately 5% human AB serum and around 10 IU/ml IL-2, with around 9.2 ug/ml peptide pools added. Half of the culture medium was replaced with fresh IL-2-containing medium on days 3 and 7. CD4+ T cells were isolated after around 11 days of culture through negative selection using the EasySep CD4+ T cell isolation kit. Ficoll-Paque Plus gradient centrifugation was used to isolate PBMCs from whole blood, and the isolated PBMCs were then either used fresh or cryopreserved at -140C. Triplicate wells were generally used for each culture condition.

In the case of this clonotype: The clone's antigen remains unknown. Base qualities are missing; no much larger clone stands one base away.

The library was made by PCR. At the Johns Hopkins FTIC core, DNA from the cultured CD4+ T cells underwent TCR sequencing with the Oncomine TCR Beta short-read assay. The QIAamp micro DNA kit was used to extract genomic DNA from the cultured CD4+ T cells. The Oncomine TCR Beta libraries from cultured CD4+ T cells were pooled using unique dual indexes and then sequenced on an Illumina iSeq 100. The source study handled its data this way. Non-productive sequences were removed, and CDR3s not starting with C, not ending with F or W, or shorter than 7 amino acids were discarded. The MANAFEST web application was used to identify antigen-specific clonotypes by comparing peptide-stimulated wells against reference wells and other culture wells. For a clone to be called positive, the clone needed an FDR below 0.05, an odds ratio above 5, and a productive frequency above 0.1% in at least two of three replicate wells. Clonotypes that were significantly expanded in both SARS-CoV-2 spike wells and at least one common cold coronavirus spike condition were defined as cross-reactive. Levenshtein distances (stringdist) and unrooted phylogenetic trees (ape) in R version 3.6.1 were used to assess CDR3 homology. TCRdb itself trimmed the public reads at Q25 with fastp, ran MiXCR and retained productive beta chains. Rows merge per CDR3 protein into single entries with the most common DNA and genes. The V and J calls reflect TCRdb's pipeline rather than the authors' work. The sample table holds about 11,000 distinct CDR3 sequences, of which approximately 53% were seen once. The top ten hold 10% to 15% of the sample.

This clonotype originated in a human donor who had recovered from COVID-19. This chain is built from TRBV7-2 and TRBJ2-7, and 8 junction bases match TRBD1. Sequenced input: CD4+ T cells from blood, cultured in vitro. Here the CDR3 is given as CASSLKADRVYYEQYF. The sequenced DNA: TGTGCCAGCAGCCTCAAAGCGGACAGGGTTTACTACGAGCAGTACTTC.